The clone carrying this T cell receptor (beta chain) was seen at least ten times. Its specificity is unknown. Germline V lookup: CDR1 LNHDA, CDR2 SQIVND (reference sequence). The CDR3 consists of 14 residues. The V end lost 5 bases, the J end lost 6 bases, and 14 bases lay between the germline ends. Patients chosen for sequencing had shown CD8+CD57+ cell expansion by flow cytometry. Patients, without exception, had severe acquired aplastic anemia. This specimen comes from a study of CD8+CD57+ T cells in acquired aplastic anemia. The TCR beta profiling, which covered VDJ combination and CDR3 sequence, was carried out using genomic DNA as the template. TCRdb ran MiXCR on the reads and lists one entry per CDR3 protein. The data hold 150,000 or so distinct CDR3 sequences, with around half observed a single time. Study-level points and caveats: The study identified almost 30 CD8+ CDR3 sequences shared by patients and controls.

This rearrangement joins TRBV19 to TRBJ2-1, with D uncertain. The sequencing sample was made of sorted CD4+, CD8+, or CD8+CD57+ T cells (not recorded which) from PBMCs. The source is a human donor with aplastic anemia. For the CDR3, the DNA is TGTGCCAGTAGTCTTCTAGGAATGCCCAATGAGCAGTTCTTC. This encodes CASSLLGMPNEQFF.